This T cell receptor beta chain originates from a study of blood T cells in healthy people across ages. Study at large: In model experiments, template switching was able to capture about one barcoded beta molecule for every two T cells that were present. Study-wide results and caveats: Diversity of TCR beta per million T cells declined in a roughly linear way with age. Without sorted subsets, naive and antigen-experienced compartments could not be conclusively compared.

With a J-beta primer mix and a sample-barcoded 5' primer, a second PCR ran roughly 7 to 11 cycles. Through a template-switch adaptor with 12 random nucleotides, each cDNA molecule received a tag. Each CDR3 protein is one row after TCRdb ran MiXCR on the 5' RACE reads. The sample contains about 570,000 distinct CDR3 sequences, 25% to 30% of which appear only once. A remark on this clonotype: Its specificity is not known.

Trimming took off 6 bases at V and 3 bases at J, with 11 bases between the two ends. The CDR3 consists of 13 residues. Germline V gene lookup returns CDR1 MGHDK and CDR2 SYGVNS. The specimen sequenced was blood. The chain links TRBV25-1 to TRBJ1-2; a possible D gene is TRBD1 (5 bases). This TCR came from a woman aged 70 to 79 in good health. In DNA, the CDR3 is TGTGCCAGCAGGCCAGGGAGGTACTATGGCTACACCTTC. Protein sequence: CASRPGRYYGYTF.